This record concerns one T cell receptor beta chain sequence. As yet, its antigen is unknown. Found in a library prepared for alpha chains, this beta chain is an off-target read, and its abundance has little meaning. This entry is derived from a study of spatial heterogeneity in lung cancer. Study-wide findings and caveats: The study found that expanded intratumoral alpha and beta TCR counts tracked tumor mutation counts.

A unique molecular identifier was attached to every TCR cDNA molecule. From the 5' RACE reads, TCRdb called clonotypes with MiXCR, one entry per CDR3 protein. The table has 440 or so distinct CDR3 sequences, roughly 60% seen once; the top ten hold 15% to 20%. Time point described: sample taken at primary tumor resection. V shed 4 bases and J shed 0 bases, with 13 bases lying between them. This CDR3 is built from 15 residues. Germline CDR1 reads SGHAT; CDR2 reads FQNNGV. The specimen was lung tumor tissue, collected at surgery. This TCR was sampled from a male donor with early-stage non-small cell lung cancer. The chain recombines TRBV11-2 with TRBJ2-7; weak D call: TRBD1 (5 bases). DNA for the CDR3: TGTGCCAGCAGCTCCTCGACAGTAAGCTCCTACGAGCAGTACTTC. Encoded protein: CASSSSTVSSYEQYF.